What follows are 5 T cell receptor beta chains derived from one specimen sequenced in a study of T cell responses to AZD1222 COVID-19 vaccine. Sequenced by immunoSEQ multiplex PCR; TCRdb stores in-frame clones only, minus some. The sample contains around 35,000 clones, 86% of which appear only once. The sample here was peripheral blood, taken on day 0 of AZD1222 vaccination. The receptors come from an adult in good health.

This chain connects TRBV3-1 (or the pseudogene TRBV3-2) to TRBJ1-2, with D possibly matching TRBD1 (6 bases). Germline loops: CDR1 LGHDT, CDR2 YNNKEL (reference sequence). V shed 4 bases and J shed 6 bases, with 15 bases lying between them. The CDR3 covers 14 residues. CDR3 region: CASSLRGGGNGYTF. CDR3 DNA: TGTGCCAGCAGCCTTAGGGGGGGCGGCAATGGCTACACCTTC.

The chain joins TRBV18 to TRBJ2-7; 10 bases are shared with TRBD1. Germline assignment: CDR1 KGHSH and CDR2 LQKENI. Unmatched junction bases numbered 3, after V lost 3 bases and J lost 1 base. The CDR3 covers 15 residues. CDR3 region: CASSPGDRGSYEQYF. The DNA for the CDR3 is TGTGCCAGCTCACCCGGGGACAGGGGATCCTACGAGCAGTACTTC.

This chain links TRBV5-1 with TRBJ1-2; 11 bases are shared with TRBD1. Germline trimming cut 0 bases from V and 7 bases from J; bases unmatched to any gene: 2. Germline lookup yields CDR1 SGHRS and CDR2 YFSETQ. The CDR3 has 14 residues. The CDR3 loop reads CASSLGTGGFGYTF. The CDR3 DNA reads TGCGCCAGCAGCTTGGGGACAGGGGGCTTTGGCTACACCTTC. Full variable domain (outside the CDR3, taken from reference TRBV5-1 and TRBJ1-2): KAGVTQTPRYLIKTRGQQVTLSCSPISGHRSVSWYQQTPGQGLQFLFEYFSETQRNKGNFPGRFSGRQFSNSRSEMNVSTLELGDSALYLCASSLGTGGFGYTFGSGTRLTVV.

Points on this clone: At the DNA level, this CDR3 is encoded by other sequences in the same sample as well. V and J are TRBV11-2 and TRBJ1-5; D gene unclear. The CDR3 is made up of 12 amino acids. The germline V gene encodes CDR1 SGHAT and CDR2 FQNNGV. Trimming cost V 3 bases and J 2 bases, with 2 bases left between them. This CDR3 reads CASSLGNQPQHF. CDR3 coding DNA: TGTGCCAGCAGCTTGGGCAATCAGCCCCAGCATTTT.

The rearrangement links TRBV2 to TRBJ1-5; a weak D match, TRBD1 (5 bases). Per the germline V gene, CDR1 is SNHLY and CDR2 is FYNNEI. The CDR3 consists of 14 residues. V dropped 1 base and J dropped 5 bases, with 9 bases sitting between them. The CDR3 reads CASSEEAGDQPQHF. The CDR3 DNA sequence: TGTGCCAGCAGTGAAGAGGCGGGGGATCAGCCCCAGCATTTT. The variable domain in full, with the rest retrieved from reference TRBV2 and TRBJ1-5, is EPEVTQTPSHQVTQMGQEVILRCVPISNHLYFYWYRQILGQKVEFLVSFYNNEISEKSEIFDDQFSVERPDGSNFTLKIRSTKLEDSAMYFCASSEEAGDQPQHFGDGTRLSIL.